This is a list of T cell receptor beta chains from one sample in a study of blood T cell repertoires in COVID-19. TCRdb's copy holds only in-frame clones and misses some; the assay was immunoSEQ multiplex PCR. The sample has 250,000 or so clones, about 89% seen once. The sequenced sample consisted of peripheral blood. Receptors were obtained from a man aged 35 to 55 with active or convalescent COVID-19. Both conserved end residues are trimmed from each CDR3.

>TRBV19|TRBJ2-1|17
ASSTSPGTSGRNPHEQF
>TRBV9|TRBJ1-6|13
ASSVEDRWDSPLH
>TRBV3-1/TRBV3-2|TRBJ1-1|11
ASSQGRGSEAF
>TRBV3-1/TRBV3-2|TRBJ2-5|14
ASSQDSLAGQETQY
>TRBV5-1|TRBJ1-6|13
ASSSRTGDNSPLH
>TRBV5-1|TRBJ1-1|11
ASSLDYPVEAF
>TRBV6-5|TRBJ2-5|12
ASSSTRFQETQY
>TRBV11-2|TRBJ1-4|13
ASSLATAPGEKLF
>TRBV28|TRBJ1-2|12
ASSGGLGLYGYT
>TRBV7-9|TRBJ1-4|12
ASTRTGRNEKLF
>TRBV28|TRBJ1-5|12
ASSLAGQEQPQH
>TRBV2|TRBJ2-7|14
ASTWAGGTTAYEQY
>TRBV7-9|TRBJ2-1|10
ASRPSRDWQF
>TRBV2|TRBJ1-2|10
ASSVPGVGYT
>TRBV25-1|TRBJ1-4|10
ASSEKRGKLF
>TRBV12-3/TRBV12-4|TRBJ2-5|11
ASSLGGQETQY
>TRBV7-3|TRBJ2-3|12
ASSLVGLTDTQY
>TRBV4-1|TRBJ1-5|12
ASSQVRGNQPQH
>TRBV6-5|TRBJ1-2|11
ASSYSAGNGYT
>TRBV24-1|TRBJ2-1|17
ATSTRTKAGKGSYNEQF
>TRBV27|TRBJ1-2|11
ASSLGQGYGYT
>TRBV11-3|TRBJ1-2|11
ASSLRANYGYT
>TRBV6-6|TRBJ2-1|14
ASSLLAMRSYNEQF
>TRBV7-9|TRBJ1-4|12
ASSQEQGHEKLF
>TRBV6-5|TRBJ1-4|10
ASRDRGREVF
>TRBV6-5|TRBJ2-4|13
ASSSGQIGVNIQY
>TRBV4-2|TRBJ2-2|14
ASSRAGQGNTGELF
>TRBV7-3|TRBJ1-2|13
ASSATGGTNYGYT
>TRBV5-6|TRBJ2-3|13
ASSLLASRTDTQY